Following are 16 T cell receptor beta chains from one sample sequenced in a study of blood T cell repertoires in COVID-19. Repertoires were generated with immunoSEQ multiplex PCR, while TCRdb's copy carries only in-frame clones and drops some. This sample has about 300,000 clones, with around 87% found just once. Sequencing input: peripheral blood. The receptors come from a woman aged 40 to 50 who had recovered from COVID-19.

This clone was seen a single time. This chain links TRBV5-1 with TRBJ2-3, with 7 positions matching TRBD2. Germline V gives CDR1 SGHRS, CDR2 YFSETQ. This CDR3 is built from 16 residues. V was pared by 0 bases and J by 2 bases, with 6 bases of the junction left unmatched. The CDR3 coding sequence is TGCGCCAGCAGCTTGGCCCTAGCGGATAACACAGATACGCAGTATTTT. Translated, it gives CASSLALADNTDTQYF.

This sequence joins TRBV12-3 or TRBV12-4 and TRBJ1-5; D unresolved. V was clipped by 3 bases and J by 5 bases, with 5 bases between them. CDR3 length: 12 amino acids. The CDR3 region is CASSFYYQPQHF. The CDR3 nucleotides read TGTGCCAGCAGTTTTTACTATCAGCCCCAGCATTTT.

V gene TRBV4-1 combines with J gene TRBJ2-7; 7 bases align to TRBD2. V lost 4 bases to trimming and J lost 0 bases; unmatched junction nucleotides: 6. The CDR3 runs 15 residues. CDR1 and CDR2 (germline): MGHRA, YSYEKL. The CDR3 sequence is CASSPRRGISYEQYF. DNA of the CDR3: TGCGCCAGCAGCCCCCGGCGGGGGATCTCCTACGAGCAGTACTTC.

The genes are TRBV3-1 (or the pseudogene TRBV3-2) and TRBJ1-2; a possible D gene is TRBD1 (5 bases). The ends were cut back, 4 bases at V and 5 bases at J, with 14 bases in the middle. CDR3 length: 14 residues. CDR1 and CDR2 from the germline V gene are LGHDT and YNNKEL (reference sequence). The CDR3 nucleotides read TGTGCCAGCAGCCCCGGGGAGGGGCGATATGGCTACACCTTC. Its protein is CASSPGEGRYGYTF.

The sample holds many counts of this clone. This sequence joins TRBV19 and TRBJ2-1, with D maybe TRBD2 (6 bases). Germline CDR1 is LNHDA and CDR2 is SQIVND (reference sequence). This CDR3 region has 14 residues. Trimming left V 5 bases short and J 2 bases short, with 10 bases between. CDR3 sequence (DNA): TGTGCCAGTAGTCGGGGGAATACCTACAATGAGCAGTTCTTC. Its translation is CASSRGNTYNEQFF.

This clone was recorded only once. CDR3 loop: CASSIGQFATNEKLFF. The DNA of the CDR3 is TGTGCCAGTAGTATTGGACAGTTTGCAACTAATGAAAAACTGTTTTTT. The chain combines TRBV19 with TRBJ1-4, with D tentatively TRBD1 (6 bases). This CDR3 is 16 amino acids long. Germline-derived CDR1 and CDR2 are LNHDA and SQIVND (reference sequence). Trimming stripped 3 bases from V and 0 bases from J, with 11 bases between.

The count of this clone is one. The chain links TRBV24-1 to TRBJ2-1, with D tentatively TRBD2 (5 bases). The V and J ends lost 6 bases and 4 bases respectively, with 9 bases between them. There are 13 residues in the CDR3. Germline values: CDR1 KGHDR, CDR2 SFDVKD. The CDR3 nucleotides are TGTGCCACCAGTAGAACGGGGTACAATGAGCAGTTCTTC. It yields the protein CATSRTGYNEQFF.

This clone was counted a few times. The chain is built from TRBV7-8 and TRBJ2-5; 10 bases are a match to TRBD2. Losses at the gene ends were 5 bases for V and 4 bases for J; bases not matched to a gene: 4. This CDR3 has 14 amino acids. Germline V CDR1 and CDR2: SGHVS, FQNEAQ. The CDR3 spells CASSQAGGAETQYF. As DNA, the CDR3 is TGTGCCAGCAGCCAAGCGGGGGGGGCAGAGACCCAGTACTTC.

On this clone: Other DNA variants within this sample encode the same CDR3. The chain links TRBV5-6 to TRBJ1-1, with D tentatively TRBD1 (5 bases). CDR1 is SGHDT, CDR2 YYEEEE, per germline. Trimming pared 0 bases from V and 4 bases from J, leaving 10 bases between. The CDR3 loop spans 14 amino acids. CDR3 bases: TGTGCCAGCAGCTTGGTGAGGGGAGGCACTGAAGCTTTCTTT. Translating it yields CASSLVRGGTEAFF.

V gene TRBV7-2 combines with J gene TRBJ1-6; D remains unclear. From germline, CDR1 is SGHTA and CDR2 FQGNSA. V lost 1 base and J lost 11, with 6 bases in between. CDR3 length: 12 residues. Here the CDR3 DNA reads TGTGCCAGCAGCTTAGAATGGCCACCCCTCCACTTT. This translates into CASSLEWPPLHF.

The chain couples TRBV21-1 to TRBJ2-1; the D segment call TRBD2 is taken from the table without a DNA check. TRBV21-1 is a pseudogene. The CDR3 length is 17 residues. CDR3 protein: CASSTLPGLDTGGEQFF. The CDR3 DNA is TGTGCCAGCAGCACTCTCCCGGGACTAGATACCGGAGGGGAGCAGTTCTTC.

The chain has TRBV19 and TRBJ1-5; 8 nucleotides align to TRBD1. V lost 4 bases and J lost 5; bases outside the gene matches: 13. The germline gives CDR1 LNHDA, CDR2 SQIVND (reference sequence). The CDR3 runs to 17 residues. CDR3 residues: CASSTTRQGTGDQPQHF. CDR3 DNA: TGTGCCAGTAGTACGACCCGACAGGGGACCGGGGATCAGCCCCAGCATTTT.

The rearrangement joins TRBV24-1 to TRBJ2-1, with D unclear. The CDR3 runs to 13 residues. The V end was cut by 5 bases, the J end by 8 bases, with 12 bases between. CDR1 KGHDR and CDR2 SFDVKD come from the germline V gene. The CDR3 spells CATSGVIGDEQFF. Here the CDR3 DNA reads TGTGCCACCAGTGGCGTCATCGGTGATGAGCAGTTCTTC.

This clone was observed a few times. The chain has TRBV6-5 and TRBJ2-7, with 9 bases fitting TRBD1. J gave up 6 bases and V 10 bases, and 16 bases lay outside the gene matches. Germline assignment: CDR1 MNHEY and CDR2 SVGAGI. The CDR3 is 15 residues long. CDR3 nucleotide sequence: TGTGCCACCAAGACCCCGGGACAGGGACGGGGCGAGCAGTACTTC. As protein: CATKTPGQGRGEQYF.

This clone occurred a few times. This chain uses TRBV7-2 with TRBJ1-5, with 7 bases identical to TRBD1. CDR3 length: 17 amino acids. With 0 bases clipped from V and 6 bases from J, the junction kept 11 bases outside the gene matches. Germline CDR1 reads SGHTA; CDR2 reads FQGNSA. The CDR3, as DNA: TGTGCCAGCAGCTTAGCGCGACCAGGGGGAGGTAGTCAGCCCCAGCATTTT. Protein sequence: CASSLARPGGGSQPQHF. The complete variable domain, with remaining parts taken from reference TRBV7-2 and TRBJ1-5, reads GAGVSQSPSNKVTEKGKDVELRCDPISGHTALYWYRQSLGQGLEFLIYFQGNSAPDKSGLPSDRFSAERTGGSVSTLTIQRTQQEDSAVYLCASSLARPGGGSQPQHFGDGTRLSIL.

The chain carries TRBV6-4 and TRBJ2-1, with TRBD1 matching 8 bases. In germline, CDR1 is MRHNA, CDR2 SNTAGT. The trim removed 4 bases at V and 3 bases at J, leaving 5 bases unmatched. This CDR3 spans 15 amino acids. The CDR3 sequence is CASSVQGGNYNEQFF. The DNA for the CDR3 is TGTGCCAGCAGTGTACAGGGGGGCAACTACAATGAGCAGTTCTTC.